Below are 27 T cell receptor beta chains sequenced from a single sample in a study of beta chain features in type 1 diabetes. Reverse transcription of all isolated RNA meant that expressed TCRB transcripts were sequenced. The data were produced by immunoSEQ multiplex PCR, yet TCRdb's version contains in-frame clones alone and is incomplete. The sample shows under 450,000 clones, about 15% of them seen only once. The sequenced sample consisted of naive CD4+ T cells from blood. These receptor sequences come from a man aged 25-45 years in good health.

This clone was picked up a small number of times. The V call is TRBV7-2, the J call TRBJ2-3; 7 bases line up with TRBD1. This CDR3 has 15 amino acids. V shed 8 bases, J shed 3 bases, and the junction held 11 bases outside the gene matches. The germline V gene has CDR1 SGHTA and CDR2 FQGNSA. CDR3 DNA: TGTGCCAGCGGATTGACAGGGATAGAGACAGATACGCAGTATTTT. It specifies CASGLTGIETDTQYF.

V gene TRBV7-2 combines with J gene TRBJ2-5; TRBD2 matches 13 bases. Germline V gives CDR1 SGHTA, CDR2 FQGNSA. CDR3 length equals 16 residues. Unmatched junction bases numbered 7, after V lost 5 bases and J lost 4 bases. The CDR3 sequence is CASSPRTSGRTETQYF. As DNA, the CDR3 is TGTGCCAGCAGCCCGCGGACTAGCGGGAGAACAGAGACCCAGTACTTC.

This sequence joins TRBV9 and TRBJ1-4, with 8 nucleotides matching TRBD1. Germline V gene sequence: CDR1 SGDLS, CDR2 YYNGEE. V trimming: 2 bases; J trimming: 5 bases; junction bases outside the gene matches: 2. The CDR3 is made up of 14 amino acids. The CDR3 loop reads CASSVSGGNEKLFF. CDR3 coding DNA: TGTGCCAGCAGCGTTTCAGGGGGCAATGAAAAACTGTTTTTT.

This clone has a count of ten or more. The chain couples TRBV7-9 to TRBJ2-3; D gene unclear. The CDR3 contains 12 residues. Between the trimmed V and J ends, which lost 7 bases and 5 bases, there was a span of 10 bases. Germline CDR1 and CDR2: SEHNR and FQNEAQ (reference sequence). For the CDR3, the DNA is TGTGCCAGCAACGTCGTACTAGATACGCAGTATTTT. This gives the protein CASNVVLDTQYF.

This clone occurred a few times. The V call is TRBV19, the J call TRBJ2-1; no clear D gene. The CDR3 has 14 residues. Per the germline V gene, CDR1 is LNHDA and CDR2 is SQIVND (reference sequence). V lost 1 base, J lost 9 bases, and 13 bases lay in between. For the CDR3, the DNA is TGTGCCAGTAGTATAGGGGCCCAGCCGGGTGAGCAGTTCTTC. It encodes CASSIGAQPGEQFF. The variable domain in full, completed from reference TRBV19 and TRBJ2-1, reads DGGITQSPKYLFRKEGQNVTLSCEQNLNHDAMYWYRQDPGQGLRLIYYSQIVNDFQKGDIAEGYSVSREKKESFPLTVTSAQKNPTAFYLCASSIGAQPGEQFFGPGTRLTVL.

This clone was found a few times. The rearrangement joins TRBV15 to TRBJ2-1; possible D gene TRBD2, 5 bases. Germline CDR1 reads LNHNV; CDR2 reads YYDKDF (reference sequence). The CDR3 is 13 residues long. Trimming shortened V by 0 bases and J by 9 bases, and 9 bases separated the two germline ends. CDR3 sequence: CATSRDVRGEQFF. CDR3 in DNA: TGTGCCACCAGCAGAGATGTTCGGGGTGAGCAGTTCTTC.

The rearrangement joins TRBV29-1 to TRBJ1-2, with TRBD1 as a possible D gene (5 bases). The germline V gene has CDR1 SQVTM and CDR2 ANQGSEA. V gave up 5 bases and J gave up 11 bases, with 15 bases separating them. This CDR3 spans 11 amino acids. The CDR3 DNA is TGCAGCGTTCTAGAGTGGGGGATATACACCTTC. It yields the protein CSVLEWGIYTF.

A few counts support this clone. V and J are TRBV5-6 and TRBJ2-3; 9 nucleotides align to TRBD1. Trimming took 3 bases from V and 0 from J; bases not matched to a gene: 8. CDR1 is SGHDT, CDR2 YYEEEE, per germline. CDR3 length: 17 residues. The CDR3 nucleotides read TGTGCCAGCAGCTCCAAAACAGGGGGCACTAGCACAGATACGCAGTATTTT. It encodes CASSSKTGGTSTDTQYF.

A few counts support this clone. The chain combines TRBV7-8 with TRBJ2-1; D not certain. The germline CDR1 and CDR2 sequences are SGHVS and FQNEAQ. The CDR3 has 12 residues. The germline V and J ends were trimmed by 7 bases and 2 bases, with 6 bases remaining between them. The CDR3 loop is CASTVTYNEQFF. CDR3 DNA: TGTGCCAGCACCGTTACCTACAATGAGCAGTTCTTC.

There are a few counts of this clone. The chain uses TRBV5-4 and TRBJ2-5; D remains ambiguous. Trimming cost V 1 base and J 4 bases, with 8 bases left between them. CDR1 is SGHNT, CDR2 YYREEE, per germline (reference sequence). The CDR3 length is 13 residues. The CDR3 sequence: CASSLWSGETQYF. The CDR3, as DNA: TGTGCCAGCAGCTTGTGGTCAGGAGAGACCCAGTACTTC.

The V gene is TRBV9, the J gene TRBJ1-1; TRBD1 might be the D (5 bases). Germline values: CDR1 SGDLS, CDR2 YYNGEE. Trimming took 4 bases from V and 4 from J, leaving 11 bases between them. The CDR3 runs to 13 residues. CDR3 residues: CASSPREGTEAFF. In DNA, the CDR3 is TGTGCCAGCAGCCCCAGGGAGGGCACTGAAGCTTTCTTT. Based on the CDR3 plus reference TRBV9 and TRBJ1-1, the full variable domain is DSGVTQTPKHLITATGQRVTLRCSPRSGDLSVYWYQQSLDQGLQFLIQYYNGEERAKGNILERFSAQQFPDLHSELNLSSLELGDSALYFCASSPREGTEAFFGQGTRLTVV.

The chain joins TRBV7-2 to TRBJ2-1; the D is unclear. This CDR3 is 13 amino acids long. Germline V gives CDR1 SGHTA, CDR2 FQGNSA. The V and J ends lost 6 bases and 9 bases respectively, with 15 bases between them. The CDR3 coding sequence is TGTGCCAGCAGTCATCCTTCCGCCGGTGAGCAGTTCTTC. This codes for CASSHPSAGEQFF.

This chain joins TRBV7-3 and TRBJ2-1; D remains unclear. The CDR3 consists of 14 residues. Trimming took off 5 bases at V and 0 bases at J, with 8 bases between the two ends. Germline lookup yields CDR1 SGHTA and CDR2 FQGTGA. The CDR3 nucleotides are TGTGCCAGCAGCCGAACCGTCTCCTACAATGAGCAGTTCTTC. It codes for CASSRTVSYNEQFF. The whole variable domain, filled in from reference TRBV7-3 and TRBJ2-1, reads GAGVSQTPSNKVTEKGKYVELRCDPISGHTALYWYRQSLGQGPEFLIYFQGTGAADDSGLPNDRFFAVRPEGSVSTLKIQRTERGDSAVYLCASSRTVSYNEQFFGPGTRLTVL.

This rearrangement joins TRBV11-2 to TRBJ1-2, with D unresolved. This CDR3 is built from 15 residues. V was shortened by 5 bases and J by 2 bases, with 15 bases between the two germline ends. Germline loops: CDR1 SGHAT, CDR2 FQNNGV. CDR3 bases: TGTGCCAGCAGCAAAATAGGAAGGCGCAACTATGGCTACACCTTC. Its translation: CASSKIGRRNYGYTF.

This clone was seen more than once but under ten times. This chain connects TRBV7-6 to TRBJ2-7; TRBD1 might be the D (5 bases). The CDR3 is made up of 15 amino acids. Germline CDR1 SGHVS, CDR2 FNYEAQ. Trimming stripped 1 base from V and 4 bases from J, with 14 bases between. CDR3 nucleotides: TGTGCCAGCAGCTTAGACGGTGACAGTAGGTACGAGCAGTACTTC. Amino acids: CASSLDGDSRYEQYF.

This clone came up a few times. The CDR3 here is CASTTGSEQYF. The CDR3 DNA reads TGCGCCAGCACAACAGGGTCCGAGCAGTACTTC. The chain links TRBV10-2 to TRBJ2-7; possible D gene TRBD1, 6 bases. With 7 bases removed from V and 6 bases from J, the gap between germline ends came to 10 bases. The CDR3 loop spans 11 amino acids. Germline V lookup: CDR1 WSHSY, CDR2 SAAADI.

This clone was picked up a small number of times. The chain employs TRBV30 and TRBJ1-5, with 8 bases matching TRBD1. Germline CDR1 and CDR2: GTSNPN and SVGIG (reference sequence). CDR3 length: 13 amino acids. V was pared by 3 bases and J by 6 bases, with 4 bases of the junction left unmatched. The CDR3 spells CAWSLDRGQPQHF. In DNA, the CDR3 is TGTGCCTGGAGCCTAGACAGGGGTCAGCCCCAGCATTTT.

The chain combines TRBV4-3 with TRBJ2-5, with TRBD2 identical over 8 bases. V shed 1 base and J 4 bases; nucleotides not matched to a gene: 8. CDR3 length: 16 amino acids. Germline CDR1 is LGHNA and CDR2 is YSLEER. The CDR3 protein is CASSQGAGGRLETQYF. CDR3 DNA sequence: TGCGCCAGCAGCCAAGGGGCGGGAGGTAGATTAGAGACCCAGTACTTC.

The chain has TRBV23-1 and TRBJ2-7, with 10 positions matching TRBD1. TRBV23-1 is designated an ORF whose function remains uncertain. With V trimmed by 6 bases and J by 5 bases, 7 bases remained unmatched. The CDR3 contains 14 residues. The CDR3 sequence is CASRPGTGVHEQYF. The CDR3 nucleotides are TGCGCCAGCAGACCCGGGACAGGGGTCCACGAGCAGTACTTC.

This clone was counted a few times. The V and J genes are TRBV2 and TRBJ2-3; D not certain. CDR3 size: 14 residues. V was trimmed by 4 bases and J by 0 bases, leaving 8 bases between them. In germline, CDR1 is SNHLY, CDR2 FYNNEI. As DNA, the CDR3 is TGTGCCAGCAGTGGCCGCGCTAGCACAGATACGCAGTATTTT. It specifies CASSGRASTDTQYF.

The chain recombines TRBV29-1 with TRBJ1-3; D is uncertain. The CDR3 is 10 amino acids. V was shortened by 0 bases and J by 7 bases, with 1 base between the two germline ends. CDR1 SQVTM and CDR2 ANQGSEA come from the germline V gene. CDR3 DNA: TGCAGCGTTGAAGATAACACCATATATTTT. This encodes CSVEDNTIYF. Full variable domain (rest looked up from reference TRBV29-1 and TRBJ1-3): SAVISQKPSRDICQRGTSLTIQCQVDSQVTMMFWYRQQPGQSLTLIATANQGSEATYESGFVIDKFPISRPNLTFSTLTVSNMSPEDSSIYLCSVEDNTIYFGEGSWLTVV.

Written as DNA, the CDR3 is TGTGCCAGCAGCGTTGTTGGGTGGAAAACGAACACCGGGGAGCTGTTTTTT. Amino acid sequence: CASSVVGWKTNTGELFF. The rearrangement joins TRBV9 to TRBJ2-2, with D hard to call. Trimming took off 2 bases at V and 0 bases at J, with 14 bases between the two ends. CDR1 is SGDLS and CDR2 is YYNGEE in the germline V gene. The CDR3 sequence is 17 residues long.

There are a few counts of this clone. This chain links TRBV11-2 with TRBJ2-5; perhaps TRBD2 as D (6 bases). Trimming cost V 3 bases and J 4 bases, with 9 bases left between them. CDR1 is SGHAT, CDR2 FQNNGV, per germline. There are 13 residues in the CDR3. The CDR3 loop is CASSLPSVETQYF. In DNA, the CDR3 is TGTGCCAGCAGCTTGCCTAGCGTAGAGACCCAGTACTTC.

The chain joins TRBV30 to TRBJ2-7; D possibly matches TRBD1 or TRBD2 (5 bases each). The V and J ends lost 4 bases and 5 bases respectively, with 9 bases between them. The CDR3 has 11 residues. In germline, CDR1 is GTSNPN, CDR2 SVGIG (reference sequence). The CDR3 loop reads CAWIRGHEQYV. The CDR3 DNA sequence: TGTGCCTGGATCCGGGGCCACGAGCAGTACGTC.

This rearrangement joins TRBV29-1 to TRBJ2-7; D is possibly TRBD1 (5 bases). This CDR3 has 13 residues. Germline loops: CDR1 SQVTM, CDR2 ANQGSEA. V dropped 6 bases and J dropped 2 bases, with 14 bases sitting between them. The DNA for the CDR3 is TGCAGCGTCGCTTCGGACATTCCCTACGAGCAGTACTTC. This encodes CSVASDIPYEQYF.

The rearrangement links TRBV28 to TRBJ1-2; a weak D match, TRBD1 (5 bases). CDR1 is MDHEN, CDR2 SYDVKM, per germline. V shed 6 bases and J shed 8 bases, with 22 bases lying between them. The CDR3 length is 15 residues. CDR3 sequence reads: CASSLTPGTADGYTF. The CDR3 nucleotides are TGTGCCAGCAGCCTCACCCCGGGGACCGCAGACGGCTACACCTTC.

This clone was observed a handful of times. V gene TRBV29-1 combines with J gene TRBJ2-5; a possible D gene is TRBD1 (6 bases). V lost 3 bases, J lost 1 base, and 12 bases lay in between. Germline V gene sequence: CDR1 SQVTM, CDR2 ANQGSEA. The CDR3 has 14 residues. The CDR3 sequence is CSVDITGTQETQYF. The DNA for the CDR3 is TGCAGCGTTGATATAACAGGGACCCAAGAGACCCAGTACTTC.